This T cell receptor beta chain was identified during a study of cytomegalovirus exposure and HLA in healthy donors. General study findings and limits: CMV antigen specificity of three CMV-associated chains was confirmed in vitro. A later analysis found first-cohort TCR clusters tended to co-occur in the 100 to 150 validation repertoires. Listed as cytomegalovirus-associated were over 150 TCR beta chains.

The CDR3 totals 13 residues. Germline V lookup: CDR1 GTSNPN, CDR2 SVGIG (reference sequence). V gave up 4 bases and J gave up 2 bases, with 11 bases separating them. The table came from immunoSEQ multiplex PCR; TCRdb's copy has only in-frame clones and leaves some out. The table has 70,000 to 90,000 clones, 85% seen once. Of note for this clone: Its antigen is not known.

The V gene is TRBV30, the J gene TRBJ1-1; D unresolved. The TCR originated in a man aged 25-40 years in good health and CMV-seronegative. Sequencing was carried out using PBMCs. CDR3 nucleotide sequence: TGTGCCTGGAAGTTCGGGGATAACACTGAAGCTTTCTTT. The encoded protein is CAWKFGDNTEAFF.